These 30 T cell receptor beta chains were all obtained from the same sample, sequenced in a study of cytomegalovirus exposure and HLA in healthy donors. It was with 60 Vbeta and 13 Jbeta primers that the PCR ran. Here immunoSEQ multiplex PCR was the method, and the copy in TCRdb shows in-frame clones only, minus some. Found here are 70,000 to 85,000 clones, approximately 60% of them singletons; the top ten hold roughly 4.4%. Sequenced material: PBMCs. Receptors were obtained from a male donor in good health and CMV-seropositive.

This clone has a handful of counts. The chain carries TRBV19 and TRBJ2-7; 8 bases map to TRBD1. Germline-derived CDR1 and CDR2 are LNHDA and SQIVND (reference sequence). V lost 7 bases to trimming and J lost 2 bases; unmatched junction nucleotides: 13. The CDR3 totals 16 residues. Written as DNA, the CDR3 is TGTGCCAGTACTACTCCGACAGGGGTAACCCCCTACGAGCAGTACTTC. This codes for CASTTPTGVTPYEQYF.

The table lists this clone with a few counts. The genes are TRBV6-5 and TRBJ1-3; D call uncertain. From germline, CDR1 is MNHEY and CDR2 SVGAGI. With 6 bases removed from V and 0 bases from J, the gap between germline ends came to 9 bases. This CDR3 has 14 amino acids. As DNA, the CDR3 is TGTGCCAGCAGGGAGGGAGGCTCTGGAAACACCATATATTTT. This codes for CASREGGSGNTIYF.

This chain connects TRBV27 to TRBJ1-1; 7 bases align to TRBD1. CDR1 and CDR2 (germline): MNHEY, SMNVEV (reference sequence). Trimming removed 2 bases from V and 12 bases from J; junction bases left unmatched: 12. The CDR3 consists of 14 residues. This CDR3 is CASSLRAGQETPFF. The DNA for the CDR3 is TGTGCCAGCAGTTTAAGGGCCGGACAGGAGACCCCTTTCTTT.

J is TRBJ2-7 and V is TRBV30; D gene uncertain. The V gene's germline CDR1 is GTSNPN and CDR2 SVGIG (reference sequence). V lost 0 bases to trimming and J lost 2 bases, with 5 bases between them. The CDR3 covers 12 residues. The CDR3 here is CAWSVSAYEQYF. CDR3 in DNA: TGTGCCTGGAGTGTGAGCGCCTACGAGCAGTACTTC.

This clone was recorded once. The rearrangement links TRBV5-1 to TRBJ1-4, with D maybe TRBD1 (5 bases). Germline V CDR1 and CDR2: SGHRS, YFSETQ. V lost 5 bases and J 3 bases, leaving 14 bases between the germline ends. The CDR3 contains 15 residues. CDR3 sequence (DNA): TGCGCCAGCAGTTTCCAAGGGGCATCTAATGAAAAACTGTTTTTT. Protein: CASSFQGASNEKLFF.

The table lists this clone with a few counts. The chain recombines TRBV12-2 with TRBJ2-5; the table's D call, TRBD1, was not checked against the DNA. The J call may be wrong; the DNA end is better matched by TRBJ2-7. TRBV12-2 has pseudogene status. The CDR3 extends over 16 amino acids. The CDR3 region has the DNA TGTGCAAGTCGCTTAGCGAGGGGGATGGACTCCTACGAGCAGTACTTC. It specifies CASRLARGMDSYEQYF.

This clone was seen a handful of times. The chain is built from TRBV19 and TRBJ2-5; D is possibly TRBD1 (6 bases). Deletions cut 5 bases from V and 9 bases from J, with 16 bases between. This CDR3 contains 13 residues. CDR1 and CDR2 from the germline V gene are LNHDA and SQIVND (reference sequence). CDR3 sequence: CASSSQTGKAQYF. CDR3 sequence (DNA): TGTGCCAGTAGTTCTCAGACAGGAAAGGCCCAGTACTTC.

J is TRBJ2-7 and V is TRBV4-1; 10 nucleotides match TRBD2. Germline V gene data show CDR1 as MGHRA and CDR2 as YSYEKL. This CDR3 region has 15 residues. The V segment lost 3 bases and the J segment 3 bases; nucleotides outside the gene matches: 5. The CDR3 region is CASSQRLAGSYEQYF. CDR3 sequence (DNA): TGCGCCAGCAGCCAGAGACTAGCGGGCAGCTACGAGCAGTACTTC.

The CDR3 sequence is CASSLVGRESGELFF. As DNA, the CDR3 is TGTGCCAGCAGCTTGGTAGGGCGGGAGTCCGGGGAGCTGTTTTTT. The V call is TRBV5-5, the J call TRBJ2-2; 7 bases are a match to TRBD2. The CDR3 has 15 residues. Trimming took 0 bases from V and 6 from J; bases not matched to a gene: 5. Germline CDR1 and CDR2: SGHKS and YYEKEE (reference sequence).

The chain employs TRBV28 and TRBJ1-3; no clear D. Trimming shortened V by 4 bases and J by 0 bases, and 10 bases separated the two germline ends. Germline V gives CDR1 MDHEN, CDR2 SYDVKM. This CDR3 region has 15 residues. CDR3 amino acids: CASSSSPRSGNTIYF. The CDR3 region has the DNA TGTGCCAGCAGTTCTTCACCGCGCTCTGGAAACACCATATATTTT. Based on the CDR3 plus reference TRBV28 and TRBJ1-3, the full variable domain is DVKVTQSSRYLVKRTGEKVFLECVQDMDHENMFWYRQDPGLGLRLIYFSYDVKMKEKGDIPEGYSVSREKKERFSLILESASTNQTSMYLCASSSSPRSGNTIYFGEGSWLTVV.

The genes are TRBV6-1 and TRBJ2-3; TRBD2 is a possible D gene (5 bases). Germline assignment: CDR1 MNHNS and CDR2 SASEGT. The V end lost 1 base, the J end lost 0 bases, and 8 bases lay between the germline ends. The CDR3 spans 15 residues. As DNA, the CDR3 is TGTGCCAGCAGTGAAGGACTATCTAGCACAGATACGCAGTATTTT. Its protein is CASSEGLSSTDTQYF.

The gene calls are TRBV27 and TRBJ2-1; 12 bases line up with TRBD2. J lost 1 base, V lost 8 bases, and 6 bases had no gene match. There are 16 residues in the CDR3. CDR1 and CDR2 from the germline V gene are MNHEY and SMNVEV (reference sequence). The CDR3 sequence: CASWASGRASYNEQFF. The CDR3 coding sequence is TGTGCCAGCTGGGCTAGCGGGAGGGCATCCTACAATGAGCAGTTCTTC.

This chain's CDR3 is CASSPGGAGSYNEQFF. For the CDR3, the DNA is TGTGCCAGCAGCCCTGGGGGAGCGGGGTCCTACAATGAGCAGTTCTTC. J is TRBJ2-1 and V is TRBV4-2; 7 nucleotides match TRBD2. This CDR3 spans 16 amino acids. Germline V lookup: CDR1 LGHNA, CDR2 YNFKEQ. V was pared by 4 bases and J by 1 base, with 7 bases of the junction left unmatched.

This chain links TRBV5-6 with TRBJ1-2; the match to TRBD1 covers 7 bases. The CDR3 has 14 residues. In germline, CDR1 is SGHDT, CDR2 YYEEEE. V gave up 0 bases and J gave up 3 bases; unmatched junction bases: 2. The CDR3 region has the DNA TGTGCCAGCAGCTTGGCAGGGGGGTACTATGGCTACACCTTC. It codes for CASSLAGGYYGYTF.

The V call is TRBV6-5, the J call TRBJ2-7, with D perhaps TRBD1 (8 bases). The CDR3 runs 13 residues. Germline lookup yields CDR1 MNHEY and CDR2 SVGAGI. The V end was cut by 6 bases, the J end by 2 bases, with 11 bases between. The CDR3 coding sequence is TGTGCCAGCAGACAGGGGGGGACCTACGAGCAGTACTTC. This encodes CASRQGGTYEQYF.

The chain links TRBV11-2 to TRBJ1-6; 10 bases line up with TRBD1. Germline CDR1 SGHAT, CDR2 FQNNGV. V was pared by 5 bases and J by 10 bases, with 11 bases of the junction left unmatched. The CDR3 is 16 residues long. This CDR3 is CASSRQTGGNRSPLHF. CDR3 bases: TGTGCCAGCAGCCGACAGACAGGGGGCAACAGGTCACCCCTCCACTTT.

The chain is built from TRBV7-3 and TRBJ2-2; 11 bases are shared with TRBD2. V was pared by 2 bases and J by 7 bases, with 3 bases of the junction left unmatched. Germline assignment: CDR1 SGHTA and CDR2 FQGTGA. This CDR3 spans 15 amino acids. The CDR3 sequence is CASSLLAGGSGELFF. The CDR3 bases are TGTGCCAGCAGCTTACTAGCGGGGGGTAGCGGGGAGCTGTTTTTT.

The V and J genes are TRBV4-1 and TRBJ2-7, with TRBD1 matching 9 bases. V was clipped by 0 bases and J by 1 base; unmatched bases: 1. The CDR3 consists of 15 residues. Per the germline V gene, CDR1 is MGHRA and CDR2 is YSYEKL. The CDR3 sequence: CASSQEGTGSYEQYF. CDR3 DNA sequence: TGCGCCAGCAGCCAAGAAGGGACAGGGTCCTACGAGCAGTACTTC.

This clone showed up just once. The chain links TRBV5-4 to TRBJ2-2; possibly TRBD1 for D (5 bases). Trimming stripped 3 bases from V and 0 bases from J, with 9 bases between. This CDR3 has 15 residues. Germline CDR1 reads SGHNT; CDR2 reads YYREEE (reference sequence). CDR3 protein: CASSSDIANTGELFF. DNA of the CDR3: TGTGCCAGCAGCTCGGACATAGCGAACACCGGGGAGCTGTTTTTT. Complete variable domain (other parts from reference TRBV5-4 and TRBJ2-2): ETGVTQSPTHLIKTRGQQVTLRCSSQSGHNTVSWYQQALGQGPQFIFQYYREEENGRGNFPPRFSGLQFPNYSSELNVNALELDDSALYLCASSSDIANTGELFFGEGSRLTVL.

The V gene is TRBV6-1, the J gene TRBJ2-5; D not resolved. The CDR3 sequence is 14 residues long. Trimming removed 3 bases from V and 3 bases from J, with 11 bases in between. Germline-derived CDR1 and CDR2 are MNHNS and SASEGT. This CDR3 is CASSEHVLEETQYF. CDR3 DNA sequence: TGTGCCAGCAGTGAGCACGTTCTAGAAGAGACCCAGTACTTC.

The chain uses TRBV7-2 and TRBJ2-5, with a weak D call TRBD1 (6 bases). Germline lookup yields CDR1 SGHTA and CDR2 FQGNSA. This CDR3 has 12 residues. The ends were cut back, 6 bases at V and 4 bases at J, with 9 bases in the middle. The DNA for the CDR3 is TGTGCCAGCAGTCAGGGGCGAGAGACCCAGTACTTC. It specifies CASSQGRETQYF.

The chain links TRBV6-1 to TRBJ1-2; D is unclear. The CDR3 has 14 amino acids. V lost 5 bases to trimming and J lost 0 bases, with 10 bases between them. Per the germline V gene, CDR1 is MNHNS and CDR2 is SASEGT. The CDR3 here is CASSPSGANYGYTF. The CDR3 region has the DNA TGTGCCAGCAGTCCTTCGGGAGCTAACTATGGCTACACCTTC.

This sequence joins TRBV6-5 and TRBJ2-7; 15 bases map to TRBD2. V dropped 6 bases and J dropped 6; count of bases not matched to a gene: 0. The CDR3 length is 13 residues. Germline values: CDR1 MNHEY, CDR2 SVGAGI. The DNA of the CDR3 is TGTGCCAGCAGGGGACTAGCGGGAGGCGAGCAGTACTTC. This encodes CASRGLAGGEQYF.

There are a few counts of this clone. The chain carries TRBV7-9 and TRBJ2-1; 14 nucleotides match TRBD2. The J segment lost 10 bases and the V segment lost 5 bases, leaving 7 bases of the junction unmatched. The germline V gene has CDR1 SEHNR and CDR2 FQNEAQ (reference sequence). The CDR3 has 15 residues. Here the CDR3 reads CASSLTSGGAREQFF. CDR3 DNA: TGTGCCAGCAGCCTGACTAGCGGGGGGGCTAGGGAGCAGTTCTTC. The variable domain in full, completed from reference TRBV7-9 and TRBJ2-1, reads DTGVSQNPRHKITKRGQNVTFRCDPISEHNRLYWYRQTLGQGPEFLTYFQNEAQLEKSRLLSDRFSAERPKGSFSTLEIQRTEQGDSAMYLCASSLTSGGAREQFFGPGTRLTVL.

Details on this clone: The sample contains more than one DNA sequence encoding this CDR3. The chain couples TRBV4-2 to TRBJ2-1; D is perhaps TRBD2 (6 bases). Per the germline V gene, CDR1 is LGHNA and CDR2 is YNFKEQ. Trimming left V 1 base short and J 4 bases short, with 8 bases between. The CDR3 sequence is 14 residues long. The DNA for the CDR3 is TGTGCCAGCAGCCAAGGTGGGGGGTACAATGAGCAGTTCTTC. Encoded protein: CASSQGGGYNEQFF.

This clone was seen only a few times. The chain has TRBV30 and TRBJ2-6; 8 nucleotides line up with TRBD1. The V segment lost 1 base and the J segment 2 bases; nucleotides outside the gene matches: 4. CDR3 length: 16 amino acids. The germline V gene encodes CDR1 GTSNPN and CDR2 SVGIG (reference sequence). In DNA, the CDR3 is TGTGCCTGGAGTGGGACAGGGCCCGCTGGGGCCAACGTCCTGACTTTC. Protein product: CAWSGTGPAGANVLTF.

This clone was found a few times. The chain links TRBV27 to TRBJ1-1, with TRBD1 identical over 7 bases. V dropped 3 bases and J dropped 4; count of bases not matched to a gene: 5. Germline assignment: CDR1 MNHEY and CDR2 SMNVEV (reference sequence). CDR3 length: 14 amino acids. CDR3 DNA: TGTGCCAGCAGTTTTGGGACAGACGGCACTGAAGCTTTCTTT. It yields the protein CASSFGTDGTEAFF.

The genes are TRBV6-1 and TRBJ2-7; the D is unclear. This CDR3 spans 15 amino acids. The V end was cut by 1 base, the J end by 3 bases, with 13 bases between. Germline V CDR1 and CDR2: MNHNS, SASEGT. The CDR3 protein is CASSEGAFALYEQYF. In DNA, the CDR3 is TGTGCCAGCAGTGAAGGGGCCTTTGCCCTCTACGAGCAGTACTTC.

In regard to this clone: A junction boundary mismatches the germline segment, possibly from a read error. Here the CDR3 DNA reads TGTCCCAGCAGCTCACCCATCGCGGGGGGAGATACGCAGTATTTT. Its translation is CPSSSPIAGGDTQYF. The J gene is TRBJ2-3, the V gene TRBV9, with TRBD2 matching 8 bases. This CDR3 spans 15 amino acids. Germline V gene lookup returns CDR1 SGDLS and CDR2 YYNGEE.

V is TRBV6-5 and J is TRBJ1-2; possible D gene TRBD1, 6 bases. Trimming shortened V by 6 bases and J by 2 bases, and 13 bases separated the two germline ends. The CDR3 has 14 amino acids. Germline CDR1 reads MNHEY; CDR2 reads SVGAGI. CDR3 sequence (DNA): TGTGCCAGCAGGCGACAGGAGCCCAACTATGGCTACACCTTC. This translates into CASRRQEPNYGYTF.